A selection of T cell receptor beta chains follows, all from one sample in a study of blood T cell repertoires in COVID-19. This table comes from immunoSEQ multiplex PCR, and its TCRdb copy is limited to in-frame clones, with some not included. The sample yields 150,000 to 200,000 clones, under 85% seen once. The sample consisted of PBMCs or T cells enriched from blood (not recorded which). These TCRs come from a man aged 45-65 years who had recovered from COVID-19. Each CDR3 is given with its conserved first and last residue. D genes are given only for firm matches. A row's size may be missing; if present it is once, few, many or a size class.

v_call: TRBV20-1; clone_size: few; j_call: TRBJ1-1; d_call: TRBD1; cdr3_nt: TGCAGTGCTAGTTCGGGACAGGGGGCAAGAGGGACTGAAGCTTTCTTT; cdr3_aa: CSASSGQGARGTEAFF
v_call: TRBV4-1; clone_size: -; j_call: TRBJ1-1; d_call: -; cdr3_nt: TGCGCCAGCAGCCCCGGTCCAGGGTATAGTATGGGCACTGAAGCTTTCTTT; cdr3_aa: CASSPGPGYSMGTEAFF
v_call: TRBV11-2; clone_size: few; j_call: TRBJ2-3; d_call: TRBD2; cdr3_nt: TGTGCCAGCAGCTTAGGCCCACTAGCGGGGGGGATCACAGATACGCAGTATTTT; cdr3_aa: CASSLGPLAGGITDTQYF
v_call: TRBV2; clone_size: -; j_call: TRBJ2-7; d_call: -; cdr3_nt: TGTGCCAGCCGGCAGGCCTACGAGCAGTACTTC; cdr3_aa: CASRQAYEQYF
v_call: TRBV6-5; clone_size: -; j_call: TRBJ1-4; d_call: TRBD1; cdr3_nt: TGTGCCAGCGACTACAACAGGGGAACTAATGAAAAACTGTTTTTT; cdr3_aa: CASDYNRGTNEKLFF
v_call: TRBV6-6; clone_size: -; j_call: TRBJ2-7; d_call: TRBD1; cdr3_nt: TGTGCCAGCAGGCAAAACCGGGACAGGGGCTCAGAGCAGTACTTC; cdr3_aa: CASRQNRDRGSEQYF
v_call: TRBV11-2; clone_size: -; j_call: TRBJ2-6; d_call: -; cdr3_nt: TGTGCCAGCCTTGAACAGGGACCCAAAAAGACTGGGGCCAACGTCCTGACTTTC; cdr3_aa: CASLEQGPKKTGANVLTF
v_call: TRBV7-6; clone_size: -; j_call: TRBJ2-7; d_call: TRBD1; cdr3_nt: TGTGCCAGCAGCTTAGAACTAGGGACAGGGGGATTCTACGAGCAGTACTTC; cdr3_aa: CASSLELGTGGFYEQYF
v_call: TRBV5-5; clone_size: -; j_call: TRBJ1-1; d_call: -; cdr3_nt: TGTGCCAGCAGCTTCCTCCAGGGAAGGAGCACTGAAGCTTTCTTT; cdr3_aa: CASSFLQGRSTEAFF
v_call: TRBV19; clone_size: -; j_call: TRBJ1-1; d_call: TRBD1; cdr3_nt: TGTGCCAGTAGACAGGGGGCGCGGGACACTGAAGCTTTCTTT; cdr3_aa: CASRQGARDTEAFF
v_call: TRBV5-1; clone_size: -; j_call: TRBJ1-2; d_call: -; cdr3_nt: TGCGCCAGCAGCGCGACACAGGGAAAGGATGGCTACACCTTC; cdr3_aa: CASSATQGKDGYTF
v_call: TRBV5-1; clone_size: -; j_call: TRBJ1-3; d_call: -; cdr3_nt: TGCGCCAGCAGCTCCGACGCGGGGTATGGAAACACCATATATTTT; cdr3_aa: CASSSDAGYGNTIYF
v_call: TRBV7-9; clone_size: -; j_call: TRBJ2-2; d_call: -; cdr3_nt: TGTGCCAGCAGCTTAGTCTCAGTCGCCGGGGAGCTGTTTTTT; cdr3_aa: CASSLVSVAGELFF
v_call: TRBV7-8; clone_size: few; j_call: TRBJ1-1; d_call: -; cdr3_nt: TGTGCCAGCAGCCGCACCTTTGGGACAACCCAGAACACTGAAGCTTTCTTT; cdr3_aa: CASSRTFGTTQNTEAFF
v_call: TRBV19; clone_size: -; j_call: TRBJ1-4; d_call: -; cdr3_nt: TGTGCCAGTACCGGGAATGAAAAACTGTTTTTT; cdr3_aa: CASTGNEKLFF
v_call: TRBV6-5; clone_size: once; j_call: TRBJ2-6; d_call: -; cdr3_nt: TGTGCCAGCAGGCCCCCCGGCTCTGGGGCCAACGTCCTGACTTTC; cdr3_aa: CASRPPGSGANVLTF
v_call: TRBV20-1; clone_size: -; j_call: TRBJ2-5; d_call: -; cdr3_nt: TGCAGTGCTAGTTCAGGGAGGGAGACCCAGTACTTC; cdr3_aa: CSASSGRETQYF
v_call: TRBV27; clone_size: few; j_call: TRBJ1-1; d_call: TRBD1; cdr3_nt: TGTGCCACCACGCCAGGGACAGGGTTAATCGGAGCTTTCTTT; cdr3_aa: CATTPGTGLIGAFF
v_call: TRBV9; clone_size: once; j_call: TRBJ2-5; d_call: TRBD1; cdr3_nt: TGTGCCAGCAGCGTAGGTCAGGGGGCTAAAGAGACCCAGTACTTC; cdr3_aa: CASSVGQGAKETQYF
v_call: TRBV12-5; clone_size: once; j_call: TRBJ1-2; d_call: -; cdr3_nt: TGTGCTAGTGGTTTGGGCCGGGGCAGCGGAGGGAAGGGCTACACCTTC; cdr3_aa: CASGLGRGSGGKGYTF
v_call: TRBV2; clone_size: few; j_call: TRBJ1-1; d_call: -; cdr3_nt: TGTGCCAGCACCGAATTAGAGAACACTGAAGCTTTCTTT; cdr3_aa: CASTELENTEAFF
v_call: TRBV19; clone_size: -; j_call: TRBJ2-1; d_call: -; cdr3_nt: TGTGCCAGTACCCCAGGGCTCGGGGAGCAGTTCTTC; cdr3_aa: CASTPGLGEQFF
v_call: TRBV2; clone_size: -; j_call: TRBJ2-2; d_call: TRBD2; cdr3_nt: TGTGCCAGCAGTGAAGAACTAGCGGCGAACACCGGGGAGCTGTTTTTT; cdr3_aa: CASSEELAANTGELFF
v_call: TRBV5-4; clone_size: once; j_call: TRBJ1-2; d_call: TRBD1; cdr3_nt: TGTGCCAGCAGCTCGACAGGGGGCAGGTATGGCTACACCTTC; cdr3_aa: CASSSTGGRYGYTF
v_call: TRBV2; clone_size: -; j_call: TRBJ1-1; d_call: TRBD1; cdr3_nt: TGTGCCAGCAGTAAAAGAACGGGACAGGGCGCCACTGAAGCTTTCTTT; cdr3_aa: CASSKRTGQGATEAFF
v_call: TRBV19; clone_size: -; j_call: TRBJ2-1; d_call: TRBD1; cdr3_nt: TGTGCCAGTAGAACCGGGACAGGGGACTCCTACAATGAGCAGTTCTTC; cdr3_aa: CASRTGTGDSYNEQFF
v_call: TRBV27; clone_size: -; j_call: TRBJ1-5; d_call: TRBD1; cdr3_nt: TGTGCCAGCAGTTCGGCAGGGGGCGGCGGCAATCAGCCCCAGCATTTT; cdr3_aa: CASSSAGGGGNQPQHF
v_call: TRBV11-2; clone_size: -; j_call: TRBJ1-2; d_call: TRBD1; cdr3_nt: TGTGCCAGCAGTTCGGACAGGGGCGCTGGCTACACCTTC; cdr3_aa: CASSSDRGAGYTF
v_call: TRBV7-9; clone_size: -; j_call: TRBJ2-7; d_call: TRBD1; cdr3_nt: TGTGCCAGCGGGGGGACAGGGTACGAGCAGTACTTC; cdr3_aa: CASGGTGYEQYF
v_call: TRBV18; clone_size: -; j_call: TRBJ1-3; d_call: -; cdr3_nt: TGTGCCAGCTCTCCTAGCCCCGCGAGCTCTGGAAACACCATATATTTT; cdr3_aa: CASSPSPASSGNTIYF
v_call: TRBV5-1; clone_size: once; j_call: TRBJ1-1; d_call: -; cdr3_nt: TGCGCCAGCAGCGAACAGAGAAACACTGAAGCTTTCTTT; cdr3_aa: CASSEQRNTEAFF
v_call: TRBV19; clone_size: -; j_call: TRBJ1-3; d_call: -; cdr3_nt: TGTGCCAGTACCAGGGTCTCTGGAAACACCATATATTTT; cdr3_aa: CASTRVSGNTIYF
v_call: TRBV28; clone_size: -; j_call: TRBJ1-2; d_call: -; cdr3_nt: TGTGCCAGCAGTTGGAAGGGGTATGGCTACACCTTC; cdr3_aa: CASSWKGYGYTF
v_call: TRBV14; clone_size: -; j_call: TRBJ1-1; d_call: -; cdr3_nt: TGTGCCAGCAGCCAAGACAGGTTATACCTGGTAGGCGCTGAAGCTTTCTTT; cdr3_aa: CASSQDRLYLVGAEAFF
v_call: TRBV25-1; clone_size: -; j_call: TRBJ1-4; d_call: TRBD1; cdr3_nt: TGTGCCAGCAGTGAGGGACAGGGCCTAAATGAAAAACTGTTTTTT; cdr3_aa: CASSEGQGLNEKLFF
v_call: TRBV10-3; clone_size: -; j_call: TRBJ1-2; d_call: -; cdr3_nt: TGTGCCATCAGTACAGGAGACGGCTACACCTTC; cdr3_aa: CAISTGDGYTF
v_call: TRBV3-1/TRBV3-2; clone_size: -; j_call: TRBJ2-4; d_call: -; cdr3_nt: TGTGCCAGCAGCCAACCGGAAGGGGGGGAAAACATTCAGTACTTC; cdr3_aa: CASSQPEGGENIQYF
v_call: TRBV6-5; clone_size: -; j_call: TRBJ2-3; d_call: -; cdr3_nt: TGTGCCAGCAGTTATACAGGGAAGGCAGATACGCAGTATTTT; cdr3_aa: CASSYTGKADTQYF
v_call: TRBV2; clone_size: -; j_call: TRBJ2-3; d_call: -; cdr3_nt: TGTGCCAGCAGTACTGGCACAGATACGCAGTATTTT; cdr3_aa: CASSTGTDTQYF
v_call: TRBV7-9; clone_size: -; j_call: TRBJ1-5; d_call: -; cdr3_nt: TGTGCCAGCACTCATGGGGGCATTCAGCCCCAGCATTTT; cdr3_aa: CASTHGGIQPQHF
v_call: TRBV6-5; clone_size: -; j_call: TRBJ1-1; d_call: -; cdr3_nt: TGTGCCAGCACCACAAGGGGGAACACTGAAGCTTTCTTT; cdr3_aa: CASTTRGNTEAFF
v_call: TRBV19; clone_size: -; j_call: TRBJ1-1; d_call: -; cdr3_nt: TGTGCCAGTAGTATGGAAAGGGGGTCTGAAGCTTTCTTT; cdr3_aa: CASSMERGSEAFF
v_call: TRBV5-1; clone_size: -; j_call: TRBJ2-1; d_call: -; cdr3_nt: TGCGCCAGCAGCTTGGGGAGCCCTGGAGGGTACAATGAGCAGTTCTTC; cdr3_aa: CASSLGSPGGYNEQFF
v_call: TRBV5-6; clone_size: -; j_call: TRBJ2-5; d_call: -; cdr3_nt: TGTGCCAGCAGCCCAATGCGGGCTCAAGAGACCCAGTACTTC; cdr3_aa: CASSPMRAQETQYF
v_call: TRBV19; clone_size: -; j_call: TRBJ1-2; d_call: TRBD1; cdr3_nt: TGTGCCAGTAGGAAGGGACAGGGACTCTATGGCTACACCTTC; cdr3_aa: CASRKGQGLYGYTF
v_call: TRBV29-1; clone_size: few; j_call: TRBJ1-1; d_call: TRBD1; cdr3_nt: TGCAGCGTAGGACGGACAGGGGGGACTAACACTGAAGCTTTCTTT; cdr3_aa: CSVGRTGGTNTEAFF
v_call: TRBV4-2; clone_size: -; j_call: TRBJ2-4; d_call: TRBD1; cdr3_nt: TGTGCCAGCAGCCAAGGGAGACAGGGGACCCCCAAAAACATTCAGTACTTC; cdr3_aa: CASSQGRQGTPKNIQYF
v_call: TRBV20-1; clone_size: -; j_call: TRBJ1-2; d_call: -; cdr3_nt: TGCAGTGCTAGTACAGGGTATGGCTACACCTTC; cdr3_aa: CSASTGYGYTF
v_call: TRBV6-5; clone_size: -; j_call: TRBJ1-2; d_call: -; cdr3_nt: TGTGCCAGCAGTTACGGGCAGGGCTTTAACTATGGCTACACCTTC; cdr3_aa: CASSYGQGFNYGYTF
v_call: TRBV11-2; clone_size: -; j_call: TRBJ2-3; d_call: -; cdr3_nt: TGTGCCAGCAGTTCCACAGGCTTCGCAACAGATACGCAGTATTTT; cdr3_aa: CASSSTGFATDTQYF
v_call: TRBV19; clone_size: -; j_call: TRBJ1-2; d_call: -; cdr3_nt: TGTGCCAGTAGTAGGGGCGCCAACTATGGCTACACCTTC; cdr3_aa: CASSRGANYGYTF
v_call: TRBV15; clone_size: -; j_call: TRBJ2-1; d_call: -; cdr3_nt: TGTGCCACCAGCAGAGATGCGGCCGGGATGGATGAGCAGTTCTTC; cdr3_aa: CATSRDAAGMDEQFF
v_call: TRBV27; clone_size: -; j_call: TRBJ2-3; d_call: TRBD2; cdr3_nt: TGTGCCAGCAGTTTACTTGGGAGCGGGGGGCCCGTAGGGACGCAGTATTTT; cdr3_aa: CASSLLGSGGPVGTQYF